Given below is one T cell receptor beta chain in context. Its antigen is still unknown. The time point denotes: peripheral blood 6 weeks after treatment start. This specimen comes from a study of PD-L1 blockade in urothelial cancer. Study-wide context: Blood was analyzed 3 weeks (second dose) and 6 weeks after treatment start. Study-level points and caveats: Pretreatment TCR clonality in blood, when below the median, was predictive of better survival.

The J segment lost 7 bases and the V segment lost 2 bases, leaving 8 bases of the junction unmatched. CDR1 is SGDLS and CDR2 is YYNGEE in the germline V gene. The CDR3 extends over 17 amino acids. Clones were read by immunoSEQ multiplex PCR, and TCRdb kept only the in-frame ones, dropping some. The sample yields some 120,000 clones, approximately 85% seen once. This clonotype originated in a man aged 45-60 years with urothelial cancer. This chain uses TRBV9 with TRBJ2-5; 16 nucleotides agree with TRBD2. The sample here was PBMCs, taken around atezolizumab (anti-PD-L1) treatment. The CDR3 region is CASSVPGLAGGYGTQYF. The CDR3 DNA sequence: TGTGCCAGCAGCGTCCCGGGACTAGCGGGAGGGTACGGGACCCAGTACTTC.